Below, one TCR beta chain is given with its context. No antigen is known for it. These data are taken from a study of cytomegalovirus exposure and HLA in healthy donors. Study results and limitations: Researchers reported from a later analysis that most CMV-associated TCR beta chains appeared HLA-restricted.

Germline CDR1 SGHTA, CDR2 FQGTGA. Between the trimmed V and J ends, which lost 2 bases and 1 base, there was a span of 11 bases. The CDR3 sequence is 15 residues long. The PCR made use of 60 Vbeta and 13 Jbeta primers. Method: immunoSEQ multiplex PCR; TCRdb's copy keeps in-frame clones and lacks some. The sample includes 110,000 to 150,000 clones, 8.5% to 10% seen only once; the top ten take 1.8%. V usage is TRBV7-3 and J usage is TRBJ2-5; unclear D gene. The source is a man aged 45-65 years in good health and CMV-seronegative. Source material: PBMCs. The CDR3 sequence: CASSLLPNTQETQYF. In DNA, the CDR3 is TGTGCCAGCAGCTTATTGCCCAACACCCAAGAGACCCAGTACTTC.